A single sample is the source of the 29 T cell receptor beta chains below, sequenced in a study of blood T cells in healthy people across ages. Then a second PCR, running about 6 to 12 cycles, was carried out with a sample-barcoded 5' primer and a J-beta primer mix. Each CDR3 protein gets one entry after TCRdb re-called the 5' RACE reads with MiXCR. The data contain about 1.5 million distinct CDR3 sequences, 40% to 50% of them singletons. Input material: blood. The source of these receptors is a woman under 30 in good health.

This clonotype was seen a handful of times. The V gene is TRBV9, the J gene TRBJ1-4; D is ambiguous. V lost 3 bases, J lost 7 bases, and 16 bases lay in between. Germline CDR1 and CDR2: SGDLS and YYNGEE. The length of the CDR3 is 15 residues. The CDR3 DNA sequence: TGTGCCAGCAGCGCCTCTCCGGGATGGAGTGAAAAACTGTTTTTT. It is translated as CASSASPGWSEKLFF.

This chain links TRBV20-1 with TRBJ2-5; weak D call: TRBD2 (5 bases). The germline gives CDR1 DFQATT, CDR2 SNEGSKA (reference sequence). The CDR3 totals 12 residues. V gave up 3 bases and J gave up 5 bases, with 10 bases separating them. This CDR3 is CSARAPGETQYF. In DNA, the CDR3 is TGCAGTGCTAGGGCTCCGGGGGAGACCCAGTACTTC.

Comments on this clonotype: One end of the junction varies from germline; a read error may be responsible. The rearrangement uses TRBV12-3 or TRBV12-4 and TRBJ1-5, with D unclear. This CDR3 contains 16 residues. CDR3 nucleotide sequence: TGTGCCAGCACCCACGGGTCGACCGTTAGCGATCAGCCCCAGCATTTT. This codes for CASTHGSTVSDQPQHF.

This clonotype was recorded a few times. The genes are TRBV28 and TRBJ2-5; 12 bases fit TRBD2. V was clipped by 6 bases and J by 12 bases; unmatched bases: 5. Germline lookup yields CDR1 MDHEN and CDR2 SYDVKM. This CDR3 is 12 amino acids long. CDR3 sequence (DNA): TGTGCCAGCAGCCAGACTAGCGGGGGAGAGTACTTC. As protein: CASSQTSGGEYF.

This clonotype was seen more than once but under ten times. V and J are TRBV20-1 and TRBJ1-2; the D gene is possibly TRBD1 (6 bases). The CDR3 loop spans 14 amino acids. V was cut by 6 bases and J by 0 bases, with 14 bases left in between. The germline V gene has CDR1 DFQATT and CDR2 SNEGSKA (reference sequence). The CDR3 spells CSAIRQDSNYGYTF. The CDR3 coding sequence is TGCAGTGCCATCCGACAGGACTCTAACTATGGCTACACCTTC.

The V call is TRBV25-1, the J call TRBJ2-5; 7 nucleotides match TRBD2. Judging by the DNA end, TRBJ2-7 fits better; the J call may be wrong. CDR3 size: 16 residues. The germline CDR1 and CDR2 sequences are MGHDK and SYGVNS. CDR3 DNA sequence: TGTGCCAGCAGTGATTTGGCGGCGGGGGTTCACTACGAGCAGTACTTC. The encoded protein is CASSDLAAGVHYEQYF.

J is TRBJ2-5 and V is TRBV29-1, with D maybe TRBD2 (6 bases). The germline V gene has CDR1 SQVTM and CDR2 ANQGSEA. Deletions cut 0 bases from V and 9 bases from J, with 11 bases between. The CDR3 totals 12 residues. Written as DNA, the CDR3 is TGCAGCGTTGAAGAGGCAGGCGGGGCCCAGTACTTC. This encodes CSVEEAGGAQYF.

This clonotype was counted between two and nine times. The chain recombines TRBV2 with TRBJ2-7, with 7 positions matching TRBD2. V lost 2 bases and J lost 0; bases outside the gene matches: 10. Germline-derived CDR1 and CDR2 are SNHLY and FYNNEI. The CDR3 totals 17 residues. CDR3 bases: TGTGCCAGCAGTGAATTTCCCTTTGGCGGGAGCTCCTACGAGCAGTACTTC. Translation: CASSEFPFGGSSYEQYF.

This clonotype was seen a few times. This chain links TRBV7-2 with TRBJ2-1; 8 positions agree with TRBD2. Germline values: CDR1 SGHTA, CDR2 FQGNSA. V shed 0 bases and J 6 bases; nucleotides not matched to a gene: 7. This CDR3 spans 16 amino acids. DNA for the CDR3: TGTGCCAGCAGCTTAGCGCCGGGGGGGCCCTTCAATGAGCAGTTCTTC. Its protein product is CASSLAPGGPFNEQFF.

The chain employs TRBV14 and TRBJ2-7; D gene uncertain. This CDR3 is 12 amino acids long. Germline CDR1 is SGHDN and CDR2 is FVKESK. Trimming cost V 1 base and J 9 bases, with 10 bases left between them. This chain's CDR3 is CASSQVTNLQYF. DNA for the CDR3: TGTGCCAGCAGCCAAGTAACGAATCTGCAGTACTTC.

This clonotype was counted a few times. J is TRBJ2-7 and V is TRBV3-1, with 7 bases that match TRBD1. CDR1 and CDR2 (germline): LGHDT, YNNKEL (reference sequence). Trimming at V came to 1 base and at J to 1 base, leaving 7 bases not matched to a gene. The CDR3 length is 16 residues. The CDR3 reads CASSQGQGDLSYEQYF. The CDR3 coding sequence is TGTGCCAGCAGCCAAGGACAGGGAGACCTATCCTACGAGCAGTACTTC.

This rearrangement joins TRBV7-9 to TRBJ2-2; TRBD1 aligns across 9 bases. This CDR3 spans 16 amino acids. J was trimmed by 7 bases and V by 7 bases; bases with no gene match: 13. Germline loops: CDR1 SEHNR, CDR2 FQNEAQ (reference sequence). This chain's CDR3 is CASIRDGTGRNGELFF. Written as DNA, the CDR3 is TGTGCCAGCATCAGAGACGGGACAGGGAGGAACGGGGAGCTGTTTTTT.

For the CDR3, the DNA is TGTGCCAGCAGCGAGATCGGGCCTAGCGGCTACAATGAGCAGTTCTTC. Protein sequence: CASSEIGPSGYNEQFF. J is TRBJ2-1 and V is TRBV7-2, with 7 bases matching TRBD2. The CDR3 runs to 16 residues. With 5 bases clipped from V and 3 bases from J, the junction kept 10 bases outside the gene matches. Germline V gene data show CDR1 as SGHTA and CDR2 as FQGNSA.

This clonotype was counted between two and nine times. The CDR3 nucleotides are TGTGCCAGCAGCCCCGGGACAGGGGCCCTAGTTGCAACTAATGAAAAACTGTTTTTT. It codes for CASSPGTGALVATNEKLFF. The V gene is TRBV7-9, the J gene TRBJ1-4, with 10 positions matching TRBD1. In germline, CDR1 is SEHNR, CDR2 FQNEAQ (reference sequence). Unmatched junction bases numbered 12, after V lost 5 bases and J lost 0 bases. The CDR3 length is 19 residues.

This clonotype was seen more than once but under ten times. The chain carries TRBV12-3 or TRBV12-4 and TRBJ2-1, with 12 bases lining up with TRBD2. This CDR3 comprises 15 residues. With V trimmed by 10 bases and J by 1 base, 5 bases remained unmatched. CDR3 region: CATAGLAGSYNEQFF. Here the CDR3 DNA reads TGTGCCACCGCCGGACTAGCGGGATCCTACAATGAGCAGTTCTTC.

In its sample, this clonotype was seen a few times. Written as DNA, the CDR3 is TGTGCCACCAGCGACGCGGGGCGGGAGACCCAGTACTTC. It codes for CATSDAGRETQYF. The rearrangement joins TRBV24-1 to TRBJ2-5; tentative D call: TRBD2 (6 bases). V dropped 7 bases and J dropped 5 bases, with 13 bases sitting between them. CDR3 size: 13 residues. Germline V CDR1 and CDR2: KGHDR, SFDVKD.

This rearrangement joins TRBV6-5 to TRBJ1-5, with D uncertain. Germline V gene data show CDR1 as MNHEY and CDR2 as SVGAGI. Between the trimmed V and J ends, which lost 6 bases and 2 bases, there was a span of 8 bases. The CDR3 extends over 13 amino acids. CDR3 nucleotides: TGTGCCAGCAGCGAGGTTGGCAATCAGCCCCAGCATTTT. This translates into CASSEVGNQPQHF.

There are a few counts of this clonotype. The rearrangement links TRBV4-2 to TRBJ2-7, with 8 bases matching TRBD2. With V trimmed by 1 base and J by 1 base, 15 bases remained unmatched. This CDR3 is 19 amino acids long. Germline V lookup: CDR1 LGHNA, CDR2 YNFKEQ. The CDR3 here is CASSQGPLSQAGASYEQYF. CDR3 bases: TGTGCCAGCAGCCAAGGACCACTGAGTCAAGCGGGAGCTTCCTACGAGCAGTACTTC.

V and J are TRBV13 and TRBJ2-5; D might be TRBD1 (5 bases). The DNA end favors TRBJ2-7, so the J call may be wrong. Germline-derived CDR1 and CDR2 are PRHDT and FYEKMQ (reference sequence). The CDR3 has 14 amino acids. CDR3 bases: TGTGCCAGCAGCTTTTCTTTGGGGCCCAACGAGCAGTACTTC. Its protein product is CASSFSLGPNEQYF.

The CDR3 DNA reads TGCAGTGCCGGGGACAGGGGTATGCAGGAGACCCAGTACTTC. It is translated as CSAGDRGMQETQYF. V usage is TRBV20-1 and J usage is TRBJ2-5, with 10 positions matching TRBD1. The CDR3 runs 14 residues. V lost 6 bases to trimming and J lost 5 bases; unmatched junction nucleotides: 9. Per the germline V gene, CDR1 is DFQATT and CDR2 is SNEGSKA (reference sequence).

Remarks on this clonotype: The junction differs from germline at one of its ends, possibly a read error. The chain couples TRBV30 to TRBJ2-6; D gene unclear. The V gene's germline CDR1 is GTSNPN and CDR2 SVGIG (reference sequence). The CDR3 covers 11 residues. The CDR3 loop is CAWSALELQTF. In DNA, the CDR3 is TGCGCCTGGAGCGCCCTGGAACTGCAGACTTTC.

In nucleotides, the CDR3 is TGCGCCAGCAGCCAAGATATCAGGGGTGCCTATGGCTACACCTTC. This translates into CASSQDIRGAYGYTF. V usage is TRBV4-1 and J usage is TRBJ1-2; possibly TRBD1 for D (6 bases). V was shortened by 0 bases and J by 4 bases, with 12 bases between the two germline ends. This CDR3 contains 15 residues. The germline CDR1 and CDR2 sequences are MGHRA and YSYEKL.

This sequence joins TRBV19 and TRBJ2-7; D is undetermined. V was shortened by 3 bases and J by 2 bases, with 14 bases between the two germline ends. Germline V CDR1 and CDR2: LNHDA, SQIVND (reference sequence). The CDR3 is 15 residues long. The CDR3 here is CASSITAALTYEQYF. Written as DNA, the CDR3 is TGTGCCAGTAGTATCACAGCAGCGCTTACCTACGAGCAGTACTTC.

The sample holds a few counts of this clonotype. The J gene is TRBJ2-3, the V gene TRBV2; 8 bases are a match to TRBD2. J was trimmed by 2 bases and V by 3 bases; bases with no gene match: 4. CDR1 is SNHLY and CDR2 is FYNNEI in the germline V gene. The CDR3 sequence is 15 residues long. The CDR3 here is CASSDLRGATDTQYF. For the CDR3, the DNA is TGTGCCAGCAGTGATTTGCGGGGGGCCACAGATACGCAGTATTTT.

This sequence joins TRBV10-3 and TRBJ2-1, with a tentative D call TRBD1 (6 bases). The CDR3 has 11 residues. Germline V gene data show CDR1 as ENHRY and CDR2 as SYGVKD. V gave up 7 bases and J gave up 10 bases, with 11 bases separating them. This CDR3 is CAIKDSIEQFF. In DNA form, the CDR3 reads TGTGCCATCAAGGACAGCATAGAGCAGTTCTTC.

This sequence joins TRBV5-1 and TRBJ1-2; D call uncertain. V lost 4 bases and J 0 bases, leaving 13 bases between the germline ends. The length of the CDR3 is 15 residues. CDR1 and CDR2 (germline): SGHRS, YFSETQ. The chain's CDR3 is CASSLNSGANYGYTF. The CDR3 nucleotides are TGCGCCAGCAGCCTCAACAGTGGAGCTAACTATGGCTACACCTTC.

This clonotype was counted a few times. The chain links TRBV25-1 to TRBJ2-7; D possibly uses TRBD1 or TRBD2 (6 bases each). Looked up from germline, CDR1 is MGHDK and CDR2 is SYGVNS. With 8 bases removed from V and 4 bases from J, the gap between germline ends came to 18 bases. The CDR3 totals 14 residues. CDR3 in amino acids: CASPIGGEIYEQYF. CDR3 bases: TGTGCCAGCCCGATCGGGGGCGAGATTTACGAGCAGTACTTC.

The chain carries TRBV10-1 and TRBJ2-1, with 8 bases aligning to TRBD1. Germline CDR1 and CDR2: WNHNN and SYGVQD (reference sequence). The CDR3 is made up of 16 amino acids. Trimming cost V 6 bases and J 4 bases; bases outside gene matches: 11. The CDR3 spells CASRADRGARYNEQFF. The CDR3 coding sequence is TGCGCCAGCAGGGCCGACAGGGGAGCACGGTACAATGAGCAGTTCTTC.

In its sample, this clonotype was seen a few times. This chain links TRBV29-1 with TRBJ1-2; D may be TRBD1 (6 bases). The V end was cut by 5 bases, the J end by 7 bases, with 14 bases between. The germline V gene encodes CDR1 SQVTM and CDR2 ANQGSEA. CDR3 length: 12 residues. The CDR3 region is CSVKGGLLGYTF. As DNA, the CDR3 is TGCAGCGTTAAGGGGGGTTTGCTTGGCTACACCTTC.